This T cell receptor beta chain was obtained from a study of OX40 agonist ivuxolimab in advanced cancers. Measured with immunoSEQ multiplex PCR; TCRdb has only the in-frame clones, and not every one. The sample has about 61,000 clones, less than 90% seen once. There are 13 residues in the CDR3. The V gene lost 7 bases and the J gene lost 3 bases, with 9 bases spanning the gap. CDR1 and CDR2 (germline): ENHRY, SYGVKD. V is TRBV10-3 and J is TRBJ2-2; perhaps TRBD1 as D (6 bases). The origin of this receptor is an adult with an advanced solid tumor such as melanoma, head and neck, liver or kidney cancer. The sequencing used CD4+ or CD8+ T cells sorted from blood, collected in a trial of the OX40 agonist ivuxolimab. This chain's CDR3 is CAITWGHTGELFF. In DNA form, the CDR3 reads TGTGCCATCACTTGGGGGCACACCGGGGAGCTGTTTTTT.